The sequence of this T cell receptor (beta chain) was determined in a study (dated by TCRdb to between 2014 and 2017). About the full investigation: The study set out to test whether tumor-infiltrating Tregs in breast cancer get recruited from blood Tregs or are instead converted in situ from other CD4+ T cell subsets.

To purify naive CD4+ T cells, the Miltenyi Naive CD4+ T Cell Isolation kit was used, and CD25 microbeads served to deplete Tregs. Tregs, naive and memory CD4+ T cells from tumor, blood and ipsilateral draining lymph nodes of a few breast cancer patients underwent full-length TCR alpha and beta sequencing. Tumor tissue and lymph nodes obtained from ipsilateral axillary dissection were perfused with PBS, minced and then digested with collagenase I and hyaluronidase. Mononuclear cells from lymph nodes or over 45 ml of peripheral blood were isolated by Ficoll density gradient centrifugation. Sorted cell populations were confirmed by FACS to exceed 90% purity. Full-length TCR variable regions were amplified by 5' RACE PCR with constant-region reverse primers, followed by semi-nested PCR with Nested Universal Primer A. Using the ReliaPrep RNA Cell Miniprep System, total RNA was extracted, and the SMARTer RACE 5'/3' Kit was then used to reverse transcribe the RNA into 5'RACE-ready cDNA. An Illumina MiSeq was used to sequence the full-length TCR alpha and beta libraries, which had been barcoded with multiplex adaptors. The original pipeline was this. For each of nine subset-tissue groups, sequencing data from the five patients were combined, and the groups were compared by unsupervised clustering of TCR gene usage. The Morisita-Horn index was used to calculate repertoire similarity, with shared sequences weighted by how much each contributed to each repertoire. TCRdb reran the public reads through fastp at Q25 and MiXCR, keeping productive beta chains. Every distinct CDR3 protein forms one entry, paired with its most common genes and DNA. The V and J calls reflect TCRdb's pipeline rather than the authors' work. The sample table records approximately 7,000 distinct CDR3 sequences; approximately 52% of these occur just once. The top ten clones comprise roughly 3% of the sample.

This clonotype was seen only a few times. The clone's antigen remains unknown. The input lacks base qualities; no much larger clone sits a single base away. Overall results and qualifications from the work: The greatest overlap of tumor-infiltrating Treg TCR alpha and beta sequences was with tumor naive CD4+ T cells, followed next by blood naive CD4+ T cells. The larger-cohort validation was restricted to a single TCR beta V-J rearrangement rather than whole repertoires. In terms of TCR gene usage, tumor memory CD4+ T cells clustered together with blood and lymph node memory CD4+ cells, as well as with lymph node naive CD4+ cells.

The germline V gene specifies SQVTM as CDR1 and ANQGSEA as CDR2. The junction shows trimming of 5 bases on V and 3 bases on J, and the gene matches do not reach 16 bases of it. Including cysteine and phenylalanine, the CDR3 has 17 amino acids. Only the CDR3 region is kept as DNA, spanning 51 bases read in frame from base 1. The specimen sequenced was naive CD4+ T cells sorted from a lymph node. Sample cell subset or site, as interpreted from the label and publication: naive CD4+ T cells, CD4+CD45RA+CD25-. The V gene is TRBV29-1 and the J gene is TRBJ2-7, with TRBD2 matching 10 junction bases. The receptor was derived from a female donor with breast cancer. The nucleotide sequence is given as TGCAGCGTTCGTCCTCCGACGGAGACTAGCGGGCTCTACGAGCAGTACTTC. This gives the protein CSVRPPTETSGLYEQYF.